The 11 T cell receptor beta chains listed next were all sequenced from one sample in a study of TET2 disruption in CD19-targeted CAR T cells. The repertoire was sequenced with immunoSEQ multiplex PCR; TCRdb's copy has only in-frame clones and lacks some. Recorded for this sample: under 450 clones. Sample treatment: autologous CTL019 cells: CD19 CAR with 4-1BB and CD3 zeta domains. The sequenced sample was peripheral blood, obtained from a patient treated with CD19 CAR T cells. These receptors came from a man aged 70-80 years with chronic lymphocytic leukemia.

Frequency places this clone as medium-sized. The CDR3 goes on 3 residues after the read ends, and that part is filled in from the germline J gene. This sequence joins TRBV2 and TRBJ2-3, with TRBD1 matching 10 bases. The V and J ends lost 7 bases and 4 bases, in that order; junction bases with no gene match: 5. This CDR3 is 14 amino acids long. The germline gives CDR1 SNHLY, CDR2 FYNNEI. The CDR3 reads CASMIGQGADTQYF. The sequenced CDR3 bases are TGTGCCAGCATGATAGGACAGGGGGCAGATACG. Full variable domain (outside the CDR3, taken from reference TRBV2 and TRBJ2-3): EPEVTQTPSHQVTQMGQEVILRCVPISNHLYFYWYRQILGQKVEFLVSFYNNEISEKSEIFDDQFSVERPDGSNFTLKIRSTKLEDSAMYFCASMIGQGADTQYFGPGTRLTVL.

Notes on this clone: The junction does not match germline at one end; this may be a read error. The DNA read from the CDR3 is TGTGTCAGCTCACCAGGGACAGGGAGTCAGCCC. It codes for CVSSPGTGSQP. The entire CDR3 reads CVSSPGTGSQPQHF. The chain recombines TRBV18 with TRBJ1-5; 9 bases map to TRBD1. The sequenced fragment ends 3 residues before the CDR3 boundary, so the rest is inferred from the germline J gene. The CDR3 is 14 residues long. CDR1 KGHSH and CDR2 LQKENI come from the germline V gene.

Its frequency marks this clone as large. The CDR3 extends 3 residues past the end of the read, so its final part is completed from the germline J gene. The chain combines TRBV29-1 with TRBJ1-5; D gene ambiguous. The CDR3 runs to 12 residues. With 5 bases removed from V and 5 bases from J, the gap between germline ends came to 10 bases. Germline V gene sequence: CDR1 SQVTM, CDR2 ANQGSEA. This chain's CDR3 is CSVSTGDQPQHF. CDR3 bases read: TGCAGCGTTTCCACGGGTGATCAGCCC.

CDR3 DNA (partial): TGTGCCAGCAGCGGGACAGTCAATAATTCACCC. Its protein is CASSGTVNNSP. The CDR3, in full, reads CASSGTVNNSPLHF. This chain links TRBV11-2 with TRBJ1-6, with 7 bases matching TRBD1. The read ends 3 residues shy of where the CDR3 ends; the end is completed using the germline J gene. The CDR3 is 14 residues long. J was trimmed by 5 bases and V by 5 bases; bases with no gene match: 3. CDR1 SGHAT and CDR2 FQNNGV come from the germline V gene.

This clone is called medium-sized based on its frequency. The read stops 3 residues short of the end of the CDR3; the missing end is completed from the germline J gene. This chain links TRBV20-1 with TRBJ1-3; D is uncertain. CDR1 and CDR2 from the germline V gene are DFQATT and SNEGSKA (reference sequence). The V end lost 1 base, the J end lost 4 bases, and 5 bases lay between the germline ends. This CDR3 spans 12 amino acids. The CDR3 loop reads CSARVQGNTIYF. The sequenced CDR3 bases are TGCAGTGCTAGAGTCCAGGGAAACACC.

This clone registers medium-sized by frequency. The sequence runs out 3 residues before the end of the CDR3; the remainder is reconstructed from the germline J gene. The gene calls are TRBV19 and TRBJ2-1; 10 bases are shared with TRBD1. Per germline, CDR1 LNHDA and CDR2 SQIVND (reference sequence). This CDR3 is built from 16 residues. J gave up 5 bases and V 4 bases, and 8 bases lay outside the gene matches. The CDR3 is CASSTGQGGINNEQFF. The DNA read from the CDR3 is TGTGCCAGTAGTACTGGACAGGGGGGTATCAACAATGAG.

This clone registers medium-sized by frequency. The read terminates 3 residues before the CDR3 end, so the remaining end is supplied by the germline J gene. The gene calls are TRBV5-1 and TRBJ1-6; no definite D call. Germline CDR1 and CDR2: SGHRS and YFSETQ. Between the trimmed V and J ends, which lost 1 base and 8 bases, there was a span of 7 bases. The CDR3 is 13 amino acids. The part of the CDR3 DNA that was read is TGCGCCAGCAGCTTGCAGGAGTATTCACCC. Translation: CASSLQEYSP. The entire CDR3 sequence reads CASSLQEYSPLHF.

This clone ranks as large in terms of frequency. The read stops 3 residues short of the end of the CDR3; the missing end is completed from the germline J gene. The J gene is TRBJ1-1, the V gene TRBV7-8, with 12 bases fitting TRBD1. J was trimmed by 5 bases and V by 2 bases; bases with no gene match: 9. Germline V gene data show CDR1 as SGHVS and CDR2 as FQNEAQ. This CDR3 has 17 amino acids. The CDR3 loop is CASSLRGQGALRTEAFF. The CDR3 DNA, read in part, is TGTGCCAGCAGCTTAAGGGGACAGGGGGCGTTGAGGACTGAA. The whole variable domain, remainder taken from reference TRBV7-8 and TRBJ1-1, is GAGVSQSPRYKVAKRGQDVALRCDPISGHVSLFWYQQALGQGPEFLTYFQNEAQLDKSGLPSDRFFAERPEGSVSTLKIQRTQQEDSAVYLCASSLRGQGALRTEAFFGQGTRLTVV.

As concerns this clone: From the germline J gene comes the end of the CDR3, since the read stops 3 residues before it. The rearrangement links TRBV19 to TRBJ2-7; TRBD1 is a possible D gene (5 bases). CDR1 is LNHDA, CDR2 SQIVND, per germline (reference sequence). Trimming removed 5 bases at V and 0 bases at J, with 14 bases between. The CDR3 contains 15 residues. The CDR3 here is CASSVRQTSSYEQYF. The sequenced CDR3 bases are TGTGCCAGTAGTGTGAGACAGACCAGCTCCTACGAG.

By frequency, this clone is large. The DNA ends 3 residues before the CDR3 does, and the rest of the CDR3 is filled in from the germline J gene. The genes are TRBV7-9 and TRBJ1-5, with a weak D call TRBD1 (5 bases). CDR3 length: 12 amino acids. Germline CDR1 and CDR2: SEHNR and FQNEAQ (reference sequence). The chain's CDR3 is CASSSGTPPQHF. The part of the CDR3 DNA that was read is TGTGCCAGCAGCAGCGGGACTCCCCCC.

This clone is classed as medium-sized by frequency. The read ends 3 residues early relative to the CDR3; the germline J gene fills the gap. The V call is TRBV19, the J call TRBJ2-7; 8 bases line up with TRBD2. The CDR3 totals 14 residues. V shed 3 bases and J 6 bases; nucleotides not matched to a gene: 7. Germline values: CDR1 LNHDA, CDR2 SQIVND (reference sequence). The CDR3 sequence: CASSIPGGAGEQYF. CDR3 DNA (partial): TGTGCCAGTAGTATCCCCGGGGGGGCCGGCGAG.